The T cell receptor (beta chain) under discussion was sequenced for a study of cytomegalovirus exposure and HLA in healthy donors (dated 2017 in TCRdb). Regarding the study in general: According to a later analysis, the 120 or so validation repertoires were produced on the same platform as the approximately 610 repertoires of the first cohort. The aim of the study was to test whether cataloging public T cell receptors could identify signatures of past pathogen exposure. Along with the approximately 700-subject first cohort, a separate validation cohort of more than 90 different subjects was used. The study combined high-throughput TCR immunosequencing, statistical association of individual TCRs with disease status, and machine learning to predict cytomegalovirus infection status. What the study reported, not specific to this receptor: A later analysis found that TCRs clustered in the first cohort also tended to co-occur in the roughly 110 validation repertoires, with 94% of cluster scores above 0. The classifier was reported to diagnose cytomegalovirus status with high specificity and sensitivity in both the original and validation cohorts. A later analysis had no HLA typing for the validation cohort, so co-occurrence there was scored across all 120 repertoires. According to the authors, the approach could potentially be generalized to other disease states and immunological phenotypes. In vitro tests confirmed that a few of the cytomegalovirus-associated TCR beta chains recognize cytomegalovirus antigens. Across donors, most TCR sequences were observed very rarely, whereas some public TCRs were present in many individuals. A total of 150 to 200 TCR beta chains were listed by the study as associated with cytomegalovirus.

The library was obtained by the immunoSEQ multiplex PCR assay. From the authors' description of their analysis: A statistical classification framework was built for diagnosing cytomegalovirus status from the catalog of TCR beta chain sequences. TCRdb mirrors the immuneACCESS table, restricted to in-frame sequences. Some clones are absent from its copies; in checked studies, under half trace to an unresolved V gene, and the reason for the others is unknown. V, J and clone size were drawn from that table, and D and trimming were deduced from the DNA. Counted in this sample were more than 300,000 clones; 86% of them appeared once. The top ten clones comprise around 0.84% of the sample. The donors belonged to the validation cohort of about 120 subjects, which was separate from the 666-subject first cohort. With regard to this clone: Its antigen target is currently unknown. Per-base quality was not reported, and no clone a single base away is much larger than it.

This sequence was found in a woman under 30 in good health and CMV-seronegative. The sequenced sample was PBMCs.

The DNA sequence reads TGTGCCAGCATGACAGGGGACGAAAAACTGTTTTTT. Its translation reads: CASMTGDEKLFF. The chain joins TRBV28 to TRBJ1-4; TRBD1 lines up with 8 middle nucleotides. Its CDR3 holds 12 amino acids, cysteine through phenylalanine. Only CDR3 DNA is held: 36 bases, read in frame from base 1. Germline trimming amounts to 7 bases on V and 8 bases on J, with 3 as the count of junction bases outside the gene matches. As encoded in the germline V gene, CDR1 is MDHEN while CDR2 is SYDVKM.